This is a list of T cell receptor beta chains from one sample in a study of blood T cell repertoires in COVID-19. Profiling relied on immunoSEQ multiplex PCR, and the TCRdb table lists in-frame clones only, not all of them. The table lists fewer than 300,000 clones, about 86% of them singletons. The sequenced sample consisted of peripheral blood. The receptor source for this set is an older woman with active or convalescent COVID-19. Each CDR3 is given with its conserved first and last residue. A D gene is named only where the DNA matches it firmly. The size of a clone is reported for some rows only, either as once, few or many, or as a class for expanded clones.

size	D	V	J	DNA	CDR3
.	.	TRBV4-1	TRBJ1-1	TGCGCCAGCAGCCAAGATCCGGACAGGAACACTGAAGCTTTCTTT	CASSQDPDRNTEAFF
.	.	TRBV27	TRBJ2-7	TGTGCCAGCAGTTCCCCGGGGGTACTTTACGAGCAGTACTTC	CASSSPGVLYEQYF
once	.	TRBV21-1	TRBJ2-3	TGTGCCAGCAGCAAAGCGGGTGTTGCTAGCGGGGGTAGCACAGATACGCAGTATTTT	CASSKAGVASGGSTDTQYF
.	TRBD2	TRBV5-4	TRBJ2-7	TGTGCCAGCGCTCGCTGGACTAGCCGATCCTACGAGCAGTACTTC	CASARWTSRSYEQYF
.	TRBD1	TRBV30	TRBJ2-7	TGTGCCTGGACGCCGGGACAGGCCTTTCTAAGCTCCTACGAGCAGTACTTC	CAWTPGQAFLSSYEQYF
.	.	TRBV27	TRBJ2-6	TGTGCCAGCAGTTTATCGGCAAGATTCTCTGGGGCCAACGTCCTGACTTTC	CASSLSARFSGANVLTF
once	TRBD1	TRBV3-1/TRBV3-2	TRBJ1-1	TGTGCCAGCAGCCAGGCGACAGGGGGCTCTGAAGCTTTCTTT	CASSQATGGSEAFF
once	TRBD1	TRBV5-1	TRBJ2-3	TGCGCCAGCAGTTTGGTGGGACAGTTGACAGATACGCAGTATTTT	CASSLVGQLTDTQYF
.	.	TRBV10-3	TRBJ1-3	TGTGCCACCGACCCCGGAGACTCTGGAAATACCATATATTTT	CATDPGDSGNTIYF
.	.	TRBV6-4	TRBJ1-2	TGTGCCAGCACGAAAGGGCGTGGGGCCAACTATGGCTACACCTTC	CASTKGRGANYGYTF
.	TRBD1	TRBV5-6	TRBJ2-1	TGTGCCAGCAGCCAAGGGGACAGCCAATACAATGAGCAGTTCTTC	CASSQGDSQYNEQFF